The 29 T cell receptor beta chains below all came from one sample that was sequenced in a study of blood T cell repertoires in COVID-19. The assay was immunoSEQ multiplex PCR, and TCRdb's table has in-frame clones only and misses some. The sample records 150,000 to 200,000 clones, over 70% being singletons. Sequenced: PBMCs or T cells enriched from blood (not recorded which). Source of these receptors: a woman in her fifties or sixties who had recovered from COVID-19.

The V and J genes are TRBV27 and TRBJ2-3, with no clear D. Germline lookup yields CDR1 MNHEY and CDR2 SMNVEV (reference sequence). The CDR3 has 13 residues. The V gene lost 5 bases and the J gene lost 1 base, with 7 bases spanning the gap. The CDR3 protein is CASSPSRTDTQYF. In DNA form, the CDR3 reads TGTGCCAGCAGTCCCAGTCGCACAGATACGCAGTATTTT.

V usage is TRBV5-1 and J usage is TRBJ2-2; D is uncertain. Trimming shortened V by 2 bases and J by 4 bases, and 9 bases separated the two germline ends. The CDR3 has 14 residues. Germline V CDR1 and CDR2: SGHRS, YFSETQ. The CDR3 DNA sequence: TGCGCCAGCAGCTTCGGTCACGGCACCGGGGAGCTGTTTTTT. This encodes CASSFGHGTGELFF.

The CDR3 bases are TGCGCCAGCAGTGAGCGGGGGGGCGGGGGCCAAGAGACCCAGTACTTC. It specifies CASSERGGGGQETQYF. The chain is built from TRBV10-2 and TRBJ2-5; 8 nucleotides align to TRBD2. Germline V gene data show CDR1 as WSHSY and CDR2 as SAAADI. The CDR3 is made up of 16 amino acids. Unmatched junction bases numbered 6, after V lost 2 bases and J lost 1 base.

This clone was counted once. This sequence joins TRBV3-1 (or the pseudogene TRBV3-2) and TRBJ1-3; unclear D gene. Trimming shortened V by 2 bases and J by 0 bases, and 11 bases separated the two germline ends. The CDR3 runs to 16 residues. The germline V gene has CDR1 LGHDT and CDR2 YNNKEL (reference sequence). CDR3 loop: CASSQSNFYSGNTIYF. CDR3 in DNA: TGTGCCAGCAGCCAAAGCAATTTTTACTCTGGAAACACCATATATTTT.

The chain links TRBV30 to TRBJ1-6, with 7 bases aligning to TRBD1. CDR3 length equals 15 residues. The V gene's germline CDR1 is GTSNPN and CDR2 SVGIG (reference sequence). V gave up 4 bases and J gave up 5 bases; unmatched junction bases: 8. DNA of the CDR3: TGTGCCTGGATAAGGCGGACAGGCAATAATTCACCCCTCCACTTT. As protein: CAWIRRTGNNSPLHF.

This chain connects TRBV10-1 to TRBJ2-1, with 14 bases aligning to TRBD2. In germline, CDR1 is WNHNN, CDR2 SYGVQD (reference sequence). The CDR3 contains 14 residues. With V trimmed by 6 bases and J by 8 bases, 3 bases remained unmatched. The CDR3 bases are TGCGCCAGCAGCCGACTAGCGGGGGGGCATGAGCAGTTCTTC. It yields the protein CASSRLAGGHEQFF.

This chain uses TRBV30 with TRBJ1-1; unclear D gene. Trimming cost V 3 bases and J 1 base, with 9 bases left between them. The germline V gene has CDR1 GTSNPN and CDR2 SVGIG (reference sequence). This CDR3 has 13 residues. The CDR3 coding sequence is TGTGCCTGGAGCCGGCGGAAGAACACTGAAGCTTTCTTT. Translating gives CAWSRRKNTEAFF. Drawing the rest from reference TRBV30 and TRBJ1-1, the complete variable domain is SQTIHQWPATLVQPVGSPLSLECTVEGTSNPNLYWYRQAAGRGLQLLFYSVGIGQISSEVPQNLSASRPQDRQFILSSKKLLLSDSGFYLCAWSRRKNTEAFFGQGTRLTVV.

The CDR3 region is CASSESPFSGGPGEQFF. CDR3 sequence (DNA): TGCGCCAGCAGTGAGTCACCGTTCAGCGGGGGGCCCGGTGAGCAGTTCTTC. This chain uses TRBV10-1 with TRBJ2-1, with TRBD2 identical over 9 bases. The germline gives CDR1 WNHNN, CDR2 SYGVQD (reference sequence). V was clipped by 0 bases and J by 9 bases; unmatched bases: 12. This CDR3 is 17 amino acids long.

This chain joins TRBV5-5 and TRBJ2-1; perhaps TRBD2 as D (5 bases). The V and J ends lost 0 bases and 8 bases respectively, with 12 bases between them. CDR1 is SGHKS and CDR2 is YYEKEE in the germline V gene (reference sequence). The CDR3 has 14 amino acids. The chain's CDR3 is CASSLDPGWDEQFF. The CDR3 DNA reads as TGTGCCAGCAGCTTGGACCCGGGGTGGGATGAGCAGTTCTTC. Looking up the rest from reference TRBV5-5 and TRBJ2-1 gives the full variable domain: DAGVTQSPTHLIKTRGQQVTLRCSPISGHKSVSWYQQVLGQGPQFIFQYYEKEERGRGNFPDRFSARQFPNYSSELNVNALLLGDSALYLCASSLDPGWDEQFFGPGTRLTVL.

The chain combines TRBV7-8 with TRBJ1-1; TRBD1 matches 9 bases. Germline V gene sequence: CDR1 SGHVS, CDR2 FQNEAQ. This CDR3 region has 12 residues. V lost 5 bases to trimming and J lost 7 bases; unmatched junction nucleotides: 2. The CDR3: CASSLDRGEAFF. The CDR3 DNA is TGTGCCAGCAGCCTGGACAGGGGTGAAGCTTTCTTT.

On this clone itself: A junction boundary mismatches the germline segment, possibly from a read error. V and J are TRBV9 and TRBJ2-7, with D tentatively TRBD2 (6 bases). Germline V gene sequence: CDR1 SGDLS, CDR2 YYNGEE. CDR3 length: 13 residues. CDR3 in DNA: TGTGCCAGCAGCCGCAGGGACTCCAACGAGCAGTACTTC. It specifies CASSRRDSNEQYF.

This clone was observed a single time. This CDR3 is CAIKAEGLAETQYF. In DNA, the CDR3 is TGTGCCATCAAGGCGGAGGGTTTGGCGGAGACCCAGTACTTC. The chain recombines TRBV10-3 with TRBJ2-5, with TRBD2 as a possible D gene (6 bases). This CDR3 contains 14 residues. Germline V gene sequence: CDR1 ENHRY, CDR2 SYGVKD. The V and J ends lost 7 bases and 5 bases respectively, with 17 bases between them.

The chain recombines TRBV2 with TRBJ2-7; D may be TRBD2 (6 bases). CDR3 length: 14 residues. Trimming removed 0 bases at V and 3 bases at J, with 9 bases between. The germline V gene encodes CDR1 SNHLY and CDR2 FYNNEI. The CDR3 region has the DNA TGTGCCAGCAGTGAAGCGCGGGGCGGCTACGAGCAGTACTTC. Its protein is CASSEARGGYEQYF. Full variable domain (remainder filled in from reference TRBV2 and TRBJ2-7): EPEVTQTPSHQVTQMGQEVILRCVPISNHLYFYWYRQILGQKVEFLVSFYNNEISEKSEIFDDQFSVERPDGSNFTLKIRSTKLEDSAMYFCASSEARGGYEQYFGPGTRLTVT.

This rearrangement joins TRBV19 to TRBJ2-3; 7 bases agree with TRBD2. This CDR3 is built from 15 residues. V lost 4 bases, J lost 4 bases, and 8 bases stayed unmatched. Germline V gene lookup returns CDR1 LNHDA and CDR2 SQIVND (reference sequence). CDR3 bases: TGTGCCAGTAGTACCGCGGGGGACGGGGCAGATACGCAGTATTTT. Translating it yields CASSTAGDGADTQYF. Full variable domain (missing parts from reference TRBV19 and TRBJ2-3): DGGITQSPKYLFRKEGQNVTLSCEQNLNHDAMYWYRQDPGQGLRLIYYSQIVNDFQKGDIAEGYSVSREKKESFPLTVTSAQKNPTAFYLCASSTAGDGADTQYFGPGTRLTVL.

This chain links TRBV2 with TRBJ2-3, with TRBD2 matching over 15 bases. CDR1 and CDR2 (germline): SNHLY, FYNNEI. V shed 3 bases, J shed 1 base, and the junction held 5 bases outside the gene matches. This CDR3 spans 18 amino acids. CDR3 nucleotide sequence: TGTGCCAGCAGTGACGGACTAGCGGGGGGGCGGGGCACAGATACGCAGTATTTT. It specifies CASSDGLAGGRGTDTQYF.

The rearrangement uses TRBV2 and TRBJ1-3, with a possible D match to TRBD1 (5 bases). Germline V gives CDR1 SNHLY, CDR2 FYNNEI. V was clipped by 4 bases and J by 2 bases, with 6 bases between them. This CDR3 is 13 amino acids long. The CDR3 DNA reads TGTGCCAGCAGTGCAGGGACTGGAAACACCATATATTTT. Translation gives CASSAGTGNTIYF.

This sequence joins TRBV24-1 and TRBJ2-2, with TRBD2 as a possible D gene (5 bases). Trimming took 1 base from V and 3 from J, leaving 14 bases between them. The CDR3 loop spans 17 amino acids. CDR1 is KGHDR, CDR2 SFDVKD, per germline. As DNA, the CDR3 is TGTGCCACCAGTGATTTACGTAGGTCCGGGGACACCGGGGAGCTGTTTTTT. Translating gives CATSDLRRSGDTGELFF.

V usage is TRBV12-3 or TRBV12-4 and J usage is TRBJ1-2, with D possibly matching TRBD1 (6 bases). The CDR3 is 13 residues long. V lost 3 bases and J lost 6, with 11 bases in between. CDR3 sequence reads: CASSFDRRHGYTF. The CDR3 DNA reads TGTGCCAGCAGTTTCGACAGGAGGCATGGCTACACCTTC.

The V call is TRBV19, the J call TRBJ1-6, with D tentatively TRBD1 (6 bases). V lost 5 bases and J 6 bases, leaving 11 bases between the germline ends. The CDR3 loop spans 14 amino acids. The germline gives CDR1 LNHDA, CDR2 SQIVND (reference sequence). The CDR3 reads CASSYRDTNSPLHF. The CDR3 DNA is TGTGCCAGTAGTTACCGGGACACTAATTCACCCCTCCACTTT.

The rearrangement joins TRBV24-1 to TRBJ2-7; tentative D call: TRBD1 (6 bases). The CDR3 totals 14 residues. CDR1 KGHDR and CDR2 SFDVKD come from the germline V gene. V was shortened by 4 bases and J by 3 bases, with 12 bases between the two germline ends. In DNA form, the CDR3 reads TGTGCCACCAGTGACGGGACCAGGGGCTACGAGCAGTACTTC. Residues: CATSDGTRGYEQYF.

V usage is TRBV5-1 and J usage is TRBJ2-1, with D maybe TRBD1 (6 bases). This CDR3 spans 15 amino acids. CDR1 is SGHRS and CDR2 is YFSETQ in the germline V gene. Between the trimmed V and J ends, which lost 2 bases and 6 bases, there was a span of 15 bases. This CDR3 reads CASSFRQGYGNEQFF. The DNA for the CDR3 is TGCGCCAGCAGCTTTAGGCAGGGGTATGGCAATGAGCAGTTCTTC. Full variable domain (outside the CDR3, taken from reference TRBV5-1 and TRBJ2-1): KAGVTQTPRYLIKTRGQQVTLSCSPISGHRSVSWYQQTPGQGLQFLFEYFSETQRNKGNFPGRFSGRQFSNSRSEMNVSTLELGDSALYLCASSFRQGYGNEQFFGPGTRLTVL.

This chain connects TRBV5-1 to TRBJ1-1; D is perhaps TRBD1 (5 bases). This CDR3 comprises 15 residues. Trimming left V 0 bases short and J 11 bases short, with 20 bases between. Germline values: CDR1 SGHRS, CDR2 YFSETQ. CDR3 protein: CASSLGPGQDLVAFF. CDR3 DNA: TGCGCCAGCAGCTTGGGGCCAGGGCAGGACCTGGTCGCTTTCTTT.

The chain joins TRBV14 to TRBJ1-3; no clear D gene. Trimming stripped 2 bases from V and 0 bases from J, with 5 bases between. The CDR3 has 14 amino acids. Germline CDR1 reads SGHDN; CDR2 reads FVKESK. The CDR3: CASSQQVSGNTIYF. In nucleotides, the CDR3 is TGTGCCAGCAGCCAACAGGTCTCTGGAAACACCATATATTTT.

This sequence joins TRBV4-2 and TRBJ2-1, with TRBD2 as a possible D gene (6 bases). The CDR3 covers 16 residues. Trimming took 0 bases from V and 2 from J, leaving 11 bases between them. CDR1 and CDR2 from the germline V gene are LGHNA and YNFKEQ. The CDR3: CASSQDGSGPYNEQFF. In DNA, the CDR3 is TGTGCCAGCAGCCAAGACGGTAGCGGACCCTACAATGAGCAGTTCTTC.

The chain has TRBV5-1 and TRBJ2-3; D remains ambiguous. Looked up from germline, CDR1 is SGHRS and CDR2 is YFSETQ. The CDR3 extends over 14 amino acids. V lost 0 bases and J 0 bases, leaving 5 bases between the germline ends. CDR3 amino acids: CASSLDLSTDTQYF. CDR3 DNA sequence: TGCGCCAGCAGCTTGGACCTAAGCACAGATACGCAGTATTTT.

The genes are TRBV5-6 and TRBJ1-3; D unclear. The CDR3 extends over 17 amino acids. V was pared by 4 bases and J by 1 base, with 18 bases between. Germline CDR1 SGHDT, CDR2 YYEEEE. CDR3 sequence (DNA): TGTGCCAGCAGCCCGTCGGGTTTAGCAGCTTCTGGAAACACCATATATTTT. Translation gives CASSPSGLAASGNTIYF.

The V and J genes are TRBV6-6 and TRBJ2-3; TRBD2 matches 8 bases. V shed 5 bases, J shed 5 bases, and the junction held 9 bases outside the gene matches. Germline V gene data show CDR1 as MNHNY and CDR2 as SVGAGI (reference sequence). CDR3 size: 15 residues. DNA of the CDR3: TGTGCCAGCAGTCCCGGCGGGGGGCGTGGAGATACGCAGTATTTT. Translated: CASSPGGGRGDTQYF.

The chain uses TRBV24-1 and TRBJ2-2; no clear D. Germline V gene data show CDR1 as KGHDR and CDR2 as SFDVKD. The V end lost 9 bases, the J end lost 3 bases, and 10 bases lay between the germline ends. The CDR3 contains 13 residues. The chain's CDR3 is CATLHRDTGELFF. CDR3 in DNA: TGTGCCACCCTACACCGGGACACCGGGGAGCTGTTTTTT.

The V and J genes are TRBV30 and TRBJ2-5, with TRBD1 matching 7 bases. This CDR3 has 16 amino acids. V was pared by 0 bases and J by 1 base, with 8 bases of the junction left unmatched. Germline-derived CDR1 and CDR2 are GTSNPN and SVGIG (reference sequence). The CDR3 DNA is TGTGCCTGGAGTGTCGGGCAGGGGGTCTTCCAAGAGACCCAGTACTTC. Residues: CAWSVGQGVFQETQYF.